One sample yielded the 11 T cell receptor beta chains listed below, sequenced in a study of early T cells in non-severe SARS-CoV-2 infection. TCRdb independently ran MiXCR on the 5' RACE reads; one entry per CDR3 protein. Of about 98,000 distinct CDR3 sequences listed, about 10% are singletons. Source material: whole blood. The receptors shown here come from an adult who was a healthcare worker with PCR-confirmed SARS-CoV-2 infection or an uninfected control (not recorded which).

The rearrangement joins TRBV28 to TRBJ2-3, with D maybe TRBD1 (6 bases). From germline, CDR1 is MDHEN and CDR2 SYDVKM. V was trimmed by 7 bases and J by 0 bases, leaving 17 bases between them. The CDR3 totals 16 residues. CDR3 loop: CASTPRWTDSTDTQYF. CDR3 nucleotide sequence: TGTGCCAGCACTCCCAGGTGGACAGATAGCACAGATACGCAGTATTTT. The full variable domain, rest sourced from reference TRBV28 and TRBJ2-3, is DVKVTQSSRYLVKRTGEKVFLECVQDMDHENMFWYRQDPGLGLRLIYFSYDVKMKEKGDIPEGYSVSREKKERFSLILESASTNQTSMYLCASTPRWTDSTDTQYFGPGTRLTVL.

The chain joins TRBV29-1 to TRBJ2-5; 7 nucleotides match TRBD2. The V gene's germline CDR1 is SQVTM and CDR2 ANQGSEA. CDR3 length: 15 residues. V lost 5 bases and J lost 5; bases outside the gene matches: 14. CDR3 sequence: CSVSAGGSSAETQYF. DNA for the CDR3: TGCAGCGTTAGTGCCGGCGGGAGTTCTGCCGAGACCCAGTACTTC. Supplemented by reference TRBV29-1 and TRBJ2-5, the full variable domain reads SAVISQKPSRDICQRGTSLTIQCQVDSQVTMMFWYRQQPGQSLTLIATANQGSEATYESGFVIDKFPISRPNLTFSTLTVSNMSPEDSSIYLCSVSAGGSSAETQYFGPGTRLLVL.

CDR3 region: CASSFGTENTEAFF. CDR3 DNA: TGTGCCAGCAGCTTCGGGACAGAGAACACTGAAGCTTTCTTT. The J gene is TRBJ1-1, the V gene TRBV5-6; TRBD1 aligns across 7 bases. V lost 2 bases, J lost 1 base, and 2 bases stayed unmatched. The germline gives CDR1 SGHDT, CDR2 YYEEEE. The CDR3 loop spans 14 amino acids.

This clonotype appeared many times. V gene TRBV7-9 combines with J gene TRBJ2-7, with a weak D call TRBD2 (6 bases). V lost 5 bases, J lost 3 bases, and 14 bases lay in between. The CDR3 is 14 residues long. Germline CDR1 is SEHNR and CDR2 is FQNEAQ (reference sequence). The CDR3 region has the DNA TGTGCCAGCAGCCTTAGCGGAGTAAACTACGAGCAGTACTTC. It codes for CASSLSGVNYEQYF.

This chain connects TRBV24-1 to TRBJ1-1; possibly TRBD1 for D (5 bases). Germline lookup yields CDR1 KGHDR and CDR2 SFDVKD. The CDR3 spans 14 residues. The ends were cut back, 1 base at V and 10 bases at J, with 15 bases in the middle. As DNA, the CDR3 is TGTGCCACCAGTGATTTAGGGGTTGAGGTCGGAGCTTTCTTT. Encoded protein: CATSDLGVEVGAFF.

The V gene is TRBV6-2 or TRBV6-3, the J gene TRBJ2-1; no clear D gene. The germline V gene encodes CDR1 MNHEY and CDR2 SVGEGT. The CDR3 totals 14 residues. V lost 4 bases and J 7 bases, leaving 14 bases between the germline ends. This CDR3 reads CASSLVGFGNEQFF. The CDR3 coding sequence is TGTGCCAGCAGTTTGGTGGGGTTCGGGAATGAGCAGTTCTTC.

This clonotype was seen more than once but under ten times. The chain has TRBV4-1 and TRBJ2-2; TRBD2 aligns across 11 bases. Germline loops: CDR1 MGHRA, CDR2 YSYEKL. The CDR3 runs 15 residues. V shed 7 bases, J shed 6 bases, and the junction held 7 bases outside the gene matches. This chain's CDR3 is CASKSSGRLAGELFF. CDR3 sequence (DNA): TGCGCCAGCAAATCTAGCGGGAGGTTGGCCGGGGAGCTGTTTTTT.

The chain has TRBV29-1 and TRBJ2-1; TRBD2 matches at 11 bases. This CDR3 contains 15 residues. In germline, CDR1 is SQVTM, CDR2 ANQGSEA. Germline trimming cut 7 bases from V and 0 bases from J; bases unmatched to any gene: 5. CDR3 residues: CSAEGLAVSYNEQFF. The CDR3 DNA sequence: TGCAGCGCTGAGGGACTAGCGGTCTCCTACAATGAGCAGTTCTTC.

This chain uses TRBV29-1 with TRBJ2-1; 10 positions agree with TRBD1. J gave up 0 bases and V 4 bases, and 12 bases lay outside the gene matches. Per germline, CDR1 SQVTM and CDR2 ANQGSEA. This CDR3 spans 18 amino acids. This CDR3 is CSVASGTGALSSYNEQFF. The CDR3 coding sequence is TGCAGCGTTGCCTCTGGGACAGGGGCCCTCAGCTCCTACAATGAGCAGTTCTTC.

This clonotype showed up many times. V usage is TRBV20-1 and J usage is TRBJ2-2; the D is unclear. Germline V gene lookup returns CDR1 DFQATT and CDR2 SNEGSKA (reference sequence). Trimming removed 0 bases from V and 8 bases from J, with 13 bases in between. The CDR3 has 14 residues. DNA for the CDR3: TGCAGTGCTAGAGATCGGAGTAGTTCAGGGGAGCTGTTTTTT. Translated: CSARDRSSSGELFF.

This clonotype has a count of ten or more. The chain employs TRBV7-2 and TRBJ2-1; 14 bases align to TRBD2. The junction had 10 bases not matched to a gene; V was cut back by 5 bases and J by 7 bases. Germline V lookup: CDR1 SGHTA, CDR2 FQGNSA. This CDR3 has 17 residues. CDR3 coding DNA: TGTGCCAGCAGCGCCCCCGGACTAGCGGGAGGTGGAAATGAGCAGTTCTTC. Its protein is CASSAPGLAGGGNEQFF. Drawing the rest from reference TRBV7-2 and TRBJ2-1, the complete variable domain is GAGVSQSPSNKVTEKGKDVELRCDPISGHTALYWYRQSLGQGLEFLIYFQGNSAPDKSGLPSDRFSAERTGGSVSTLTIQRTQQEDSAVYLCASSAPGLAGGGNEQFFGPGTRLTVL.